The 21 T cell receptor beta chains in this list originate from one sample, sequenced in a study of T cells in Graves' hyperthyroidism and ophthalmopathy. Regions amplified from RNA transcripts were the TCR beta CDR3 regions. HTBI primers were the set used in a first-round RT-PCR of the TCR CDR3. One entry per CDR3 protein, called by TCRdb with MiXCR from the multiplex PCR reads. The data show about 570,000 distinct CDR3 sequences, around 42% seen once. The sequenced sample was peripheral blood or thyroid tissue (not recorded which). These receptors came from an adult woman with Graves' disease, either hyperthyroidism or ophthalmopathy (not recorded which).

This clonotype was seen many times. The genes are TRBV6-6 and TRBJ1-6; no firm D call. CDR3 size: 13 residues. V dropped 2 bases and J dropped 7 bases, with 6 bases sitting between them. The germline CDR1 and CDR2 sequences are MNHNY and SVGAGI (reference sequence). The CDR3 region is CASSYQLNSPLHF. The CDR3 DNA follows: TGTGCCAGCAGTTACCAGTTAAATTCACCCCTCCACTTT.

This rearrangement joins TRBV10-3 to TRBJ2-1; D is possibly TRBD1 (6 bases). CDR3 size: 12 residues. Trimming cost V 10 bases and J 8 bases, with 15 bases left between them. Germline assignment: CDR1 ENHRY and CDR2 SYGVKD. This CDR3 reads CATRTARDEQFF. The CDR3 DNA follows: TGTGCCACCAGGACAGCCCGGGATGAGCAGTTCTTC.

This clonotype was seen ten or more times. The rearrangement links TRBV7-8 to TRBJ1-1; D call uncertain. CDR1 is SGHVS and CDR2 is FQNEAQ in the germline V gene. This CDR3 contains 16 residues. Trimming removed 4 bases from V and 6 bases from J, with 21 bases in between. CDR3 in DNA: TGTGCCAGCAGCTGGAGGTTCCGGAACCGAGAGCCTGAAGCTTTCTTT. This encodes CASSWRFRNREPEAFF.

The chain is built from TRBV6-5 and TRBJ1-3; D may be TRBD1 (6 bases). This CDR3 spans 15 amino acids. Germline values: CDR1 MNHEY, CDR2 SVGAGI. Trimming removed 8 bases from V and 3 bases from J, with 17 bases in between. CDR3 nucleotides: TGTGCCAGCCGAAGCTGGACAGTCGGTGGAAACACCATATATTTT. It encodes CASRSWTVGGNTIYF.

Note on this clonotype: At one of its ends the junction is not consistent with the germline gene, which may arise from a read error. This chain joins TRBV5-1 and TRBJ2-7, with TRBD1 identical over 7 bases. CDR1 is SGHRS and CDR2 is YFSETQ in the germline V gene. CDR3 length: 14 residues. CDR3 DNA: TGTGCCAGCAGCCATCCCGGGACAGCTTTCGAGCAGTACTTC. This sequence encodes CASSHPGTAFEQYF.

At least ten counts were recorded for this clonotype. The CDR3 sequence: CASSTLQGPNYGYTF. In DNA form, the CDR3 reads TGTGCCAGTAGTACACTACAGGGACCTAACTATGGCTACACCTTC. The chain has TRBV19 and TRBJ1-2, with D possibly matching TRBD1 (6 bases). This CDR3 is built from 15 residues. Germline V gives CDR1 LNHDA, CDR2 SQIVND (reference sequence). The V gene lost 4 bases and the J gene lost 0 bases, with 12 bases spanning the gap.

This clonotype was counted at least ten times. The chain combines TRBV2 with TRBJ1-5; D is ambiguous. Germline loops: CDR1 SNHLY, CDR2 FYNNEI. This CDR3 region has 17 residues. The V end lost 3 bases, the J end lost 0 bases, and 15 bases lay between the germline ends. DNA for the CDR3: TGTGCCAGCAGTGAGGGTAGATTGTCTTATAGCAATCAGCCCCAGCATTTT. Translating it yields CASSEGRLSYSNQPQHF.

Details on this clonotype: This CDR3 is missing its conserved last phenylalanine or tryptophan, likely due to a read error. The DNA is omitted, as the CDR3 cannot be located on it reliably, and the CDR3 follows TCRdb's listing. The chain carries TRBV20-1 and TRBJ2-5; the DNA was not compared with TRBD1, the D call given in the table. Looked up from germline, CDR1 is DFQATT and CDR2 is SNEGSKA (reference sequence). With termini counted, the CDR3 has 10 amino acids. CDR3 amino acids: CSARGRTGDT.

As for this clonotype: A much larger clone lies one base from this, so it may be a read error. V usage is TRBV7-9 and J usage is TRBJ1-5; no reliable D call. The V end lost 3 bases, the J end lost 5 bases, and 8 bases lay between the germline ends. Germline CDR1 and CDR2: SEHNR and FQNEAQ (reference sequence). The CDR3 is made up of 13 amino acids. The CDR3 sequence is CASSFGRHQPQHF. As DNA, the CDR3 is TGTGCCAGCAGCTTTGGGCGCCATCAGCCCCAGCATTTT.

The chain is built from TRBV7-7 and TRBJ2-5; D not resolved. Per germline, CDR1 SSHAT and CDR2 FNYEAQ (reference sequence). V shed 6 bases and J shed 5 bases, with 13 bases lying between them. The length of the CDR3 is 13 residues. This CDR3 reads CASRRGGVETQYF. CDR3 in DNA: TGTGCCAGCAGACGAGGTGGTGTGGAGACCCAGTACTTC. The whole variable domain, remainder taken from reference TRBV7-7 and TRBJ2-5, is GAGVSQSPRYKVTKRGQDVTLRCDPISSHATLYWYQQALGQGPEFLTYFNYEAQPDKSGLPSDRFSAERPEGSISTLTIQRTEQRDSAMYRCASRRGGVETQYFGPGTRLLVL.

This clonotype was observed many times. The J gene is TRBJ2-7, the V gene TRBV20-1; D uncertain. V gave up 0 bases and J gave up 0 bases, with 9 bases separating them. The CDR3 sequence is 14 residues long. Germline V gene data show CDR1 as DFQATT and CDR2 as SNEGSKA (reference sequence). DNA of the CDR3: TGCAGTGCTAGAGAATTTTTCGACTCCTACGAGCAGTACTTC. Its translation: CSAREFFDSYEQYF.

The chain couples TRBV7-8 to TRBJ2-5; TRBD2 aligns across 7 bases. Germline V gene data show CDR1 as SGHVS and CDR2 as FQNEAQ. The CDR3 covers 15 residues. The V segment lost 6 bases and the J segment 4 bases; nucleotides outside the gene matches: 11. DNA for the CDR3: TGTGCCAGCAGTCCCCGGAGCGGGAACCCAGAGACCCAGTACTTC. It is translated as CASSPRSGNPETQYF. Combining the CDR3 with reference TRBV7-8 and TRBJ2-5 gives the whole variable domain GAGVSQSPRYKVAKRGQDVALRCDPISGHVSLFWYQQALGQGPEFLTYFQNEAQLDKSGLPSDRFFAERPEGSVSTLKIQRTQQEDSAVYLCASSPRSGNPETQYFGPGTRLLVL.

This clonotype was seen at least ten times. The chain links TRBV28 to TRBJ1-6, with D possibly matching TRBD1 (6 bases). V lost 5 bases to trimming and J lost 9 bases, with 11 bases between them. Germline V gene lookup returns CDR1 MDHEN and CDR2 SYDVKM. CDR3 length equals 13 residues. In DNA form, the CDR3 reads TGTGCCAGCAGTCAAACAGGGTTTTCACCCCTCCACTTT. It encodes CASSQTGFSPLHF.

The V call is TRBV6-6, the J call TRBJ2-5; D gene unclear. Between the trimmed V and J ends, which lost 0 bases and 4 bases, there was a span of 6 bases. This CDR3 contains 13 residues. CDR1 is MNHNY, CDR2 SVGAGI, per germline (reference sequence). This CDR3 reads CASSYSMGETQYF. The CDR3, as DNA: TGTGCCAGCAGTTACTCGATGGGAGAGACCCAGTACTTC.

The CDR3 sequence: CASSSSGQGNYGYTF. The DNA for the CDR3 is TGTGCCAGCAGCTCTTCAGGACAGGGGAACTATGGCTACACCTTC. The rearrangement joins TRBV7-8 to TRBJ1-2, with 9 nucleotides matching TRBD1. In germline, CDR1 is SGHVS, CDR2 FQNEAQ. V lost 4 bases and J lost 2; bases outside the gene matches: 5. This CDR3 has 15 residues.

This clonotype came up many times. This sequence joins TRBV9 and TRBJ2-3; a possible D gene is TRBD2 (6 bases). The CDR3 spans 14 residues. The V gene lost 0 bases and the J gene lost 5 bases, with 10 bases spanning the gap. Germline V gene sequence: CDR1 SGDLS, CDR2 YYNGEE. The CDR3 coding sequence is TGTGCCAGCAGCGTAGATCGACTAGAAGATACGCAGTATTTT. This encodes CASSVDRLEDTQYF.

The V gene is TRBV7-9, the J gene TRBJ1-2; D ambiguous. This CDR3 has 15 residues. Germline CDR1 is SEHNR and CDR2 is FQNEAQ (reference sequence). V lost 5 bases and J lost 1, with 14 bases in between. The CDR3 DNA reads as TGTGCCAGCAGCATATACGCAGGCGATAACTATGGCTACACCTTC. This codes for CASSIYAGDNYGYTF.

The V and J genes are TRBV6-5 and TRBJ2-3, with a tentative D call TRBD2 (6 bases). The CDR3 is 14 residues long. From germline, CDR1 is MNHEY and CDR2 SVGAGI. The V end was cut by 5 bases, the J end by 3 bases, with 12 bases between. The CDR3 nucleotides read TGTGCCAGCAGTAGTCTAGCGCGTACAGATACGCAGTATTTT. It yields the protein CASSSLARTDTQYF.

This clonotype was detected once. The gene calls are TRBV20-1 and TRBJ1-5; D unresolved. The CDR3 is 16 amino acids. V lost 1 base and J 0 bases, leaving 13 bases between the germline ends. The germline gives CDR1 DFQATT, CDR2 SNEGSKA (reference sequence). CDR3 residues: CSARGEELHSNQPQHF. The CDR3 bases are TGCAGTGCTAGAGGCGAGGAGTTACATAGCAATCAGCCCCAGCATTTT.

This sequence joins TRBV7-9 and TRBJ2-7; D is unclear. Germline V gene lookup returns CDR1 SEHNR and CDR2 FQNEAQ (reference sequence). The CDR3 sequence is 13 residues long. V was shortened by 6 bases and J by 5 bases, with 14 bases between the two germline ends. CDR3 sequence (DNA): TGTGCCAGCAGTGCTAGGGAAACCGACGAGCAGTACTTC. As protein: CASSARETDEQYF.

This clonotype was detected ten times or more. This chain joins TRBV19 and TRBJ1-1; no clear D gene. V was cut by 7 bases and J by 4 bases, with 10 bases left in between. CDR1 is LNHDA, CDR2 SQIVND, per germline (reference sequence). CDR3 length: 12 residues. CDR3 nucleotide sequence: TGTGCCAGTATCGTGGAGGGCACTGAAGCTTTCTTT. Translated, it gives CASIVEGTEAFF. The full variable domain, its missing parts supplied by reference TRBV19 and TRBJ1-1, is DGGITQSPKYLFRKEGQNVTLSCEQNLNHDAMYWYRQDPGQGLRLIYYSQIVNDFQKGDIAEGYSVSREKKESFPLTVTSAQKNPTAFYLCASIVEGTEAFFGQGTRLTVV.